The sequence of this T cell receptor beta chain was determined in a study of response to subunit inactivated influenza vaccine. The study's findings and limits: The authors offered the suggestion that each seasonal influenza vaccination recruits few new T cells.

This clonotype was seen a handful of times. Its antigen is as yet unknown. From the RT-PCR reads, TCRdb called clonotypes with MiXCR, one entry per CDR3 protein. The table shows about 180,000 distinct CDR3 sequences, with about 9% occurring only once. The V gene lost 2 bases and the J gene lost 1 base, with 9 bases spanning the gap. Germline loops: CDR1 KGHSH, CDR2 LQKENI. CDR3 length: 16 residues. The material was non-naive T cells sorted from PBMCs, obtained on the day of vaccination. V is TRBV18 and J is TRBJ1-6; no clear D. The clonotype comes from a man in his fifties who received an inactivated influenza vaccine. DNA for the CDR3: TGTGCCAGCTCACCAACGGTAGCGTCCTATAATTCACCCCTCCACTTT. It specifies CASSPTVASYNSPLHF. Complete variable domain (other parts from reference TRBV18 and TRBJ1-6): NAGVMQNPRHLVRRRGQEARLRCSPMKGHSHVYWYRQLPEEGLKFMVYLQKENIIDESGMPKERFSAEFPKEGPSILRIQQVVRGDSAAYFCASSPTVASYNSPLHFGNGTRLTVT.